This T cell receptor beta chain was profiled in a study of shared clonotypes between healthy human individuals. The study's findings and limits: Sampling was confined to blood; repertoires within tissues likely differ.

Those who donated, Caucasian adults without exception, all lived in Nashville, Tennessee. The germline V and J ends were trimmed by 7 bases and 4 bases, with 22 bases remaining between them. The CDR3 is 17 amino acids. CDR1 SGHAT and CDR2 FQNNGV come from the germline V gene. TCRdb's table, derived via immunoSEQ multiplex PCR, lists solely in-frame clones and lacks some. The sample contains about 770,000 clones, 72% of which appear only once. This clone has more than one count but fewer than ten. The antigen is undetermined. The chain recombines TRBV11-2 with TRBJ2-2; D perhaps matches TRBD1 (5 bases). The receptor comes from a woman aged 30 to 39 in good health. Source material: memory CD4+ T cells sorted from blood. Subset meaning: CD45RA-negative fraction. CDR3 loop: CASKHTRERVSTGELFF. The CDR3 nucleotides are TGTGCCAGCAAACACACCAGGGAAAGAGTCAGCACCGGGGAGCTGTTTTTT.